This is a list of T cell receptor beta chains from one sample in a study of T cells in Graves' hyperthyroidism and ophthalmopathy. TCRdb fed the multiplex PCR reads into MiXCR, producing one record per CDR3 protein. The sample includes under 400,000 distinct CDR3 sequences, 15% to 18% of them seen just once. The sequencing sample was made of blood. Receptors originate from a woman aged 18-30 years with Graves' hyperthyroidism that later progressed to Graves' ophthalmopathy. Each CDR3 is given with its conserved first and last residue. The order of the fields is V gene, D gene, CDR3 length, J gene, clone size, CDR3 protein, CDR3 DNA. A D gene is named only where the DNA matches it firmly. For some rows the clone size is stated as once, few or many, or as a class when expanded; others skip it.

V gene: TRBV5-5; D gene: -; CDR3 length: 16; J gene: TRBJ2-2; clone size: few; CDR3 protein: CASSLEAGWSTGELFF; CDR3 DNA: TGTGCCAGCAGCTTGGAAGCAGGGTGGAGCACCGGGGAGCTGTTTTTT
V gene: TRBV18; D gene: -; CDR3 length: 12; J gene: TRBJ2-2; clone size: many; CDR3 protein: CASSPPAGELFF; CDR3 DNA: TGTGCCAGCTCACCGCCCGCGGGGGAGCTGTTTTTT
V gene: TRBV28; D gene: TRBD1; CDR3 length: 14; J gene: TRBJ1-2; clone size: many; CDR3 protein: CASSLGTGIYGYTF; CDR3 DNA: TGTGCCAGCAGTTTAGGGACAGGGATCTATGGCTACACCTTC
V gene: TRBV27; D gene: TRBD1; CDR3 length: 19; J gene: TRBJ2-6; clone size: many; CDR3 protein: CASSPPWTGKSSGANVLTF; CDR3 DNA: TGTGCCAGCAGTCCCCCATGGACAGGCAAAAGCTCTGGGGCCAACGTCCTGACTTTC
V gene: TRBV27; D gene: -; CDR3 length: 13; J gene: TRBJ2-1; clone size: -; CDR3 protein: CASSGAGENEQFF; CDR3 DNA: TGTGCCAGCAGTGGGGCAGGGGAAAATGAGCAGTTCTTC
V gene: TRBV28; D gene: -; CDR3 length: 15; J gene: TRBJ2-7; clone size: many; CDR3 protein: CASSSTEGHPYEQYF; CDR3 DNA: TGTGCCAGCAGTTCCACCGAGGGCCACCCCTACGAGCAGTACTTC
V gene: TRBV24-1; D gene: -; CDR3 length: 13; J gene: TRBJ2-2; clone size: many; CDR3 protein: CATSPTVHGELFF; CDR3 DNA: TGTGCCACCAGCCCTACAGTGCACGGGGAGCTGTTTTTT
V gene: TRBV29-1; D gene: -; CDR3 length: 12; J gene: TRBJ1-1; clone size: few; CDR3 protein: CSGSRWNTAAFF; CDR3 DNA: TGCAGCGGGAGTAGGTGGAACACTGCAGCTTTCTTT
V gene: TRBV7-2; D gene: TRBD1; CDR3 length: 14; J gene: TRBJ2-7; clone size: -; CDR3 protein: CASSGRDRSHEQYF; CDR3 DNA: TGTGCCAGCAGCGGACGGGACAGGTCCCACGAGCAGTACTTC
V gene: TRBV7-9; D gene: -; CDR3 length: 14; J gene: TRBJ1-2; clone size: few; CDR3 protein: CASSLEGLSYGYTF; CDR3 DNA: TGTGCCAGCAGCTTAGAGGGCTTATCCTATGGCTACACCTTC
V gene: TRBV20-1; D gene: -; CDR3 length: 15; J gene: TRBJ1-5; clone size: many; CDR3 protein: CSARDAGRQNQPQHF; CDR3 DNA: TGCAGTGCTAGAGATGCAGGACGCCAGAATCAGCCCCAGCATTTT
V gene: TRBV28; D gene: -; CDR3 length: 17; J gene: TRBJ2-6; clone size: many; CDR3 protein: CASNNREAGSGANVLTF; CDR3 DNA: TGTGCCAGCAATAACAGGGAAGCGGGATCTGGGGCCAACGTCCTGACTTTC
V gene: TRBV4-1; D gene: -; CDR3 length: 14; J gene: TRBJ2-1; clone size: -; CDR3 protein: CASSHRGYIDEQFF; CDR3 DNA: TGCGCCAGCAGCCACCGGGGCTACATCGATGAGCAGTTCTTC
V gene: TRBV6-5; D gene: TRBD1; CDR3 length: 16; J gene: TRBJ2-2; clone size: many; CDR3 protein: CASSYLGTANTGELFF; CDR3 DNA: TGTGCCAGCAGTTACCTCGGGACAGCTAACACCGGGGAGCTGTTTTTT
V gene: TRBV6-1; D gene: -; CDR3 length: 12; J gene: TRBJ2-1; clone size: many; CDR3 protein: CASGGGGNEQFF; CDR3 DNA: TGTGCCAGCGGGGGAGGCGGCAATGAGCAGTTCTTC
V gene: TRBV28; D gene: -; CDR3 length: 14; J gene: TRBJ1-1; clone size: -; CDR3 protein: CASSPSWAVTEAFF; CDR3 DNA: TGTGCCAGCAGTCCCTCTTGGGCCGTAACTGAAGCTTTCTTT
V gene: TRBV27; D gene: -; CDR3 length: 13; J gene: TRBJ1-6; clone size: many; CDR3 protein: CASRPGIRSPLHF; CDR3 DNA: TGTGCCAGCCGGCCCGGGATTCGGTCACCCCTCCACTTT
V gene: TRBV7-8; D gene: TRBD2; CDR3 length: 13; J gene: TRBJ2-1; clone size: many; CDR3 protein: CASSLRGGDEQFF; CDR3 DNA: TGTGCCAGCAGCCTCCGGGGGGGGGATGAGCAGTTCTTC
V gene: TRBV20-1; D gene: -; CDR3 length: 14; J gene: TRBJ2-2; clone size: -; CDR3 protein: CSARVGGDTGELFF; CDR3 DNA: TGCAGTGCTAGAGTTGGAGGTGACACCGGGGAGCTGTTTTTT
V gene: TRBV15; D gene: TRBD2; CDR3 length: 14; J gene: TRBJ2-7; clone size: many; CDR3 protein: CATSRYSGRSEQYF; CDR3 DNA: TGTGCCACCAGCAGGTATAGCGGGAGATCCGAGCAGTACTTC
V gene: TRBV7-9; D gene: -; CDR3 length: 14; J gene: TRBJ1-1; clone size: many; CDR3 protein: CASSTSGAPLIAFF; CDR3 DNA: TGTGCCAGCAGCACAAGTGGGGCGCCGCTTATAGCTTTCTTT
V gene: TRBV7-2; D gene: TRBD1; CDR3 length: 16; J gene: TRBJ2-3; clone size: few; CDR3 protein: CASSLGDRGHTDTQYF; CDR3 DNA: TGTGCCAGCAGCTTAGGGGACAGGGGGCACACAGATACGCAGTATTTT
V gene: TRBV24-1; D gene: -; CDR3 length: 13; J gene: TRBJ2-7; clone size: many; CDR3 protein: CATSEGGRDEQYF; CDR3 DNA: TGTGCCACCAGTGAGGGGGGTCGGGACGAGCAGTACTTC
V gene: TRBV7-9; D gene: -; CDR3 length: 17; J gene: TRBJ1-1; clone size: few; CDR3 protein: CASSLMGSFGANTEAFF; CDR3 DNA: TGTGCCAGCAGCTTAATGGGTTCGTTTGGGGCGAACACTGAAGCTTTCTTT
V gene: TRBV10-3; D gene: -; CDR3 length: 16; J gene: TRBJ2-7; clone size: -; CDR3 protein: CAISESGTLGPYEQYF; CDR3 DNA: TGTGCCATCAGTGAGTCGGGCACCCTCGGACCCTACGAGCAGTACTTC
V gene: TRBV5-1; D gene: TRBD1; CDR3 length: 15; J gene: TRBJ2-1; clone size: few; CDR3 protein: CASSPRTGTGNEQFF; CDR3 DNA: TGCGCCAGCAGCCCTCGGACAGGGACAGGCAATGAGCAGTTCTTC
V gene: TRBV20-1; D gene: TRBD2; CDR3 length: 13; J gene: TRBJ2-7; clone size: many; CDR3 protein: CSAGLAGGDEQYF; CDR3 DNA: TGCAGTGCTGGACTAGCGGGAGGCGACGAGCAGTACTTC
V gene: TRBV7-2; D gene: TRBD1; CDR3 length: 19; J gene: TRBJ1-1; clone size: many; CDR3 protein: CASSLVEVPSGGMDTEAFF; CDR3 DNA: TGTGCCAGCAGCTTAGTGGAGGTGCCGTCAGGGGGCATGGACACTGAAGCTTTCTTT
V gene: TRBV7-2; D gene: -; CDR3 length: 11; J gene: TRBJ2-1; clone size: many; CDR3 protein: CASSLGGEQFF; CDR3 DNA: TGTGCCAGCAGCTTAGGAGGAGAGCAGTTCTTC
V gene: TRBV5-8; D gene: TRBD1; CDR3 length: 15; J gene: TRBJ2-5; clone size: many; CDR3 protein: CASSLQGQGAETQYF; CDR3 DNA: TGTGCCAGCAGCTTGCAGGGACAGGGGGCAGAGACCCAGTACTTC
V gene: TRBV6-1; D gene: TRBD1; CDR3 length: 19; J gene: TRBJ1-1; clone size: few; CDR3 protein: CASSPPPDRGWVEYTEAFF; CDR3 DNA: TGTGCCAGCAGTCCACCACCTGACAGGGGATGGGTGGAGTACACGGAAGCTTTCTTT
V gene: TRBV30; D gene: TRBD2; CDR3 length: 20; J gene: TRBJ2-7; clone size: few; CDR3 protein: CAWSVSPWTSGRAVSYEQYF; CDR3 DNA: TGTGCCTGGAGTGTAAGCCCCTGGACTAGCGGGAGGGCCGTTTCCTACGAGCAGTACTTC
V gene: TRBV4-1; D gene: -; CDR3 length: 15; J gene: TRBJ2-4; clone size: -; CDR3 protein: CASSQDGTRGNIQYF; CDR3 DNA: TGCGCCAGCAGCCAAGATGGGACCCGGGGAAACATTCAGTACTTC
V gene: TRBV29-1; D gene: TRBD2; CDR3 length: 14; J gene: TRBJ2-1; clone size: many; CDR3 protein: CSVKKREGRDEQFF; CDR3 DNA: TGCAGCGTTAAAAAGCGGGAGGGCCGCGATGAGCAGTTCTTC
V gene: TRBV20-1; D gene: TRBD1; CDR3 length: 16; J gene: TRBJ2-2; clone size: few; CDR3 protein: CSARDSRDRGPGELFF; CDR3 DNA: TGCAGTGCTAGGGACTCACGGGACAGGGGGCCCGGGGAGCTGTTTTTT
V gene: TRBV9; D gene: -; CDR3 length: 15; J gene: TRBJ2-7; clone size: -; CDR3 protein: CASSVGWEAGWEQYF; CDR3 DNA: TGTGCCAGCAGCGTAGGTTGGGAGGCCGGCTGGGAGCAGTACTTC
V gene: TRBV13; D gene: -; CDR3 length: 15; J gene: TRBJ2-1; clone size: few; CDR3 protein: CASSLERGTYNEQFF; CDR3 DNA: TGTGCCAGCAGCTTAGAGAGGGGTACCTACAATGAGCAGTTCTTC
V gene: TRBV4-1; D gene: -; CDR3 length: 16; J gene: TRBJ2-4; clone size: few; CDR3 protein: CASSRSSRSTDNIQYF; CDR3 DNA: TGCGCCAGCAGTCGTAGTAGCCGTTCTACCGACAACATTCAGTACTTC
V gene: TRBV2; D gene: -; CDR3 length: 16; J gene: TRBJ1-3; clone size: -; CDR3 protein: CASSVAPSPSVNTIYF; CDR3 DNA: TGTGCCAGCAGTGTTGCACCGTCCCCCTCTGTAAACACCATATATTTT